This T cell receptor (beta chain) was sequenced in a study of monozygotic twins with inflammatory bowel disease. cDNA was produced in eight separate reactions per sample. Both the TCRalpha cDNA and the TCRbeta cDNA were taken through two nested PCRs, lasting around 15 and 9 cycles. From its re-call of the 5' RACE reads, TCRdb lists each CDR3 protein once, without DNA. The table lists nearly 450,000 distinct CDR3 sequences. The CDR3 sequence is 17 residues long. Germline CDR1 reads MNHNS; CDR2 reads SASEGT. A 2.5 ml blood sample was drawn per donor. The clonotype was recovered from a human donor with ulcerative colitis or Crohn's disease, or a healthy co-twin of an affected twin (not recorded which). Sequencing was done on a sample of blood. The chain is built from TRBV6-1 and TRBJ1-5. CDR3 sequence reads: CASSPSPRAGGNQPQHF.